A single sample is the source of the 21 T cell receptor beta chains below, sequenced in a study of blood T cell repertoires in COVID-19. The assay was immunoSEQ multiplex PCR, and TCRdb's table has in-frame clones only and misses some. The sample has roughly 200,000 clones; about 80% are singletons. The material sequenced was peripheral blood. The receptor source for this set is a woman in her 50s with active or convalescent COVID-19.

The table lists this clone with a few counts. The chain uses TRBV30 and TRBJ1-6, with a tentative D call TRBD1 (5 bases). V was pared by 3 bases and J by 6 bases, with 12 bases between. Germline lookup yields CDR1 GTSNPN and CDR2 SVGIG (reference sequence). This CDR3 has 14 amino acids. The CDR3 nucleotides are TGTGCCTGGAGGGCCAGGGTTGGTAATTCACCCCTCCACTTT. The encoded protein is CAWRARVGNSPLHF.

The chain joins TRBV2 to TRBJ2-7, with TRBD2 matching 15 bases. V trimming: 6 bases; J trimming: 4 bases; junction bases outside the gene matches: 13. CDR1 SNHLY and CDR2 FYNNEI come from the germline V gene. The CDR3 length is 18 residues. The chain's CDR3 is CASSTPRTSGRAGYEQYF. Written as DNA, the CDR3 is TGTGCCAGCAGCACACCCCGGACTAGCGGGAGGGCCGGGTACGAGCAGTACTTC.

The rearrangement links TRBV20-1 to TRBJ2-7; D call uncertain. CDR1 is DFQATT and CDR2 is SNEGSKA in the germline V gene (reference sequence). V lost 3 bases to trimming and J lost 0 bases, with 15 bases between them. The CDR3 loop spans 15 amino acids. The CDR3 bases are TGCAGTGCTAGTCCGTCGTGGCAGGCCTCCTACGAGCAGTACTTC. Translated: CSASPSWQASYEQYF.

The genes are TRBV3-1 (or the pseudogene TRBV3-2) and TRBJ2-5; tentative D call: TRBD1 (5 bases). There are 14 residues in the CDR3. V lost 6 bases and J 4 bases, leaving 15 bases between the germline ends. The germline gives CDR1 LGHDT, CDR2 YNNKEL (reference sequence). The CDR3 reads CASSPGPSSETQYF. CDR3 nucleotide sequence: TGTGCCAGCAGTCCAGGGCCATCATCAGAGACCCAGTACTTC.

This clone showed up just once. The rearrangement uses TRBV5-1 and TRBJ1-2; a possible D gene is TRBD1 (6 bases). The CDR3 loop spans 12 amino acids. V gave up 4 bases and J gave up 5 bases, with 9 bases separating them. The V gene's germline CDR1 is SGHRS and CDR2 YFSETQ. The CDR3 is CASSEQGYGYTF. CDR3 in DNA: TGCGCCAGCAGCGAACAGGGTTATGGCTACACCTTC.

The rearrangement uses TRBV28 and TRBJ1-2; D is unclear. The length of the CDR3 is 13 residues. Germline loops: CDR1 MDHEN, CDR2 SYDVKM. The ends were cut back, 5 bases at V and 8 bases at J, with 15 bases in the middle. In DNA form, the CDR3 reads TGTGCCAGCAGTCAGAGGCGGGGTTGGGGCTACACCTTC. It codes for CASSQRRGWGYTF.

This sequence joins TRBV5-1 and TRBJ2-5, with unresolved D. The CDR3 is made up of 12 amino acids. The V gene's germline CDR1 is SGHRS and CDR2 YFSETQ. V gave up 4 bases and J gave up 0 bases, with 4 bases separating them. The CDR3 DNA sequence: TGCGCCAGCAGCCCAGACCAAGAGACCCAGTACTTC. Its protein product is CASSPDQETQYF.

The chain links TRBV21-1 to TRBJ1-6. TRBV21-1 is a pseudogene locus. The CDR3 contains 14 residues. The CDR3, as DNA: TGTGCCAGCCGTCGTGTCCCCTATAATTCACCCCTCCACTTT. Protein product: CASRRVPYNSPLHF.

CDR3 DNA sequence: TGTGCCAGCAGCCAACGCTTTGGGGGGGACCATTCACCCCTCCACTTT. It yields the protein CASSQRFGGDHSPLHF. The chain couples TRBV3-1 (or the pseudogene TRBV3-2) to TRBJ1-6; TRBD1 might be the D (5 bases). Germline-derived CDR1 and CDR2 are LGHDT and YNNKEL (reference sequence). The CDR3 consists of 16 residues. V lost 2 bases to trimming and J lost 8 bases, with 16 bases between them.

The chain links TRBV18 to TRBJ2-5, with D perhaps matching TRBD2 (5 bases). V was pared by 2 bases and J by 2 bases, with 6 bases between. The CDR3 covers 13 residues. Germline V lookup: CDR1 KGHSH, CDR2 LQKENI. Written as DNA, the CDR3 is TGTGCCAGCTCACCAGGACTGCAAGAGACCCAGTACTTC. Encoded protein: CASSPGLQETQYF.

This clone was seen ten or more times. The chain uses TRBV11-2 and TRBJ2-7; D is ambiguous. V lost 2 bases and J 3 bases, leaving 8 bases between the germline ends. CDR3 size: 13 residues. Germline CDR1 reads SGHAT; CDR2 reads FQNNGV. In DNA form, the CDR3 reads TGTGCCAGCAGCTTATTACTCCTCTACGAGCAGTACTTC. Protein sequence: CASSLLLLYEQYF.

The chain has TRBV10-3 and TRBJ1-2; D ambiguous. The CDR3 length is 15 residues. Germline V CDR1 and CDR2: ENHRY, SYGVKD. V gave up 5 bases and J gave up 2 bases, with 15 bases separating them. The CDR3 region has the DNA TGTGCCATCAGTACTCCCCCGACGGGGAACTATGGCTACACCTTC. Its translation is CAISTPPTGNYGYTF.

Comment on this clone: Other DNA sequences in this specimen translate into the identical CDR3. The V gene is TRBV11-2, the J gene TRBJ2-1; D possibly corresponds to TRBD1 (6 bases). The V and J ends lost 5 bases and 5 bases respectively, with 10 bases between them. The CDR3 spans 13 residues. In germline, CDR1 is SGHAT, CDR2 FQNNGV. CDR3: CASSLGQNNEQFF. CDR3 nucleotide sequence: TGTGCCAGCAGCCTTGGACAGAACAATGAGCAGTTCTTC.

The genes are TRBV15 and TRBJ1-3; D gene unclear. This CDR3 has 15 amino acids. Trimming stripped 0 bases from V and 9 bases from J, with 15 bases between. Germline V CDR1 and CDR2: LNHNV, YYDKDF (reference sequence). This CDR3 reads CATSRDKDGRSTIYF. Here the CDR3 DNA reads TGTGCCACCAGCAGAGATAAAGACGGCCGGAGCACCATATATTTT. Combining the CDR3 with reference TRBV15 and TRBJ1-3 gives the whole variable domain DAMVIQNPRYQVTQFGKPVTLSCSQTLNHNVMYWYQQKSSQAPKLLFHYYDKDFNNEADTPDNFQSRRPNTSFCFLDIRSPGLGDTAMYLCATSRDKDGRSTIYFGEGSWLTVV.

This clone was recorded a few times. This rearrangement joins TRBV10-3 to TRBJ1-5; 7 bases map to TRBD1. Germline V CDR1 and CDR2: ENHRY, SYGVKD. V lost 10 bases, J lost 6 bases, and 12 bases stayed unmatched. This CDR3 comprises 14 residues. The CDR3 sequence: CATNDRAGSQPQHF. Written as DNA, the CDR3 is TGTGCCACCAACGACAGGGCAGGATCTCAGCCCCAGCATTTT.

V gene TRBV4-2 combines with J gene TRBJ2-5; 7 positions match TRBD1. V lost 4 bases to trimming and J lost 5 bases; unmatched junction nucleotides: 13. CDR3 length: 16 residues. Germline CDR1 LGHNA, CDR2 YNFKEQ. CDR3 bases: TGTGCCAGCAGCCCTTTCGAGGGGGCGTCTACGGAGACCCAGTACTTC. Protein sequence: CASSPFEGASTETQYF.

This rearrangement joins TRBV10-3 to TRBJ1-2; D might be TRBD1 (6 bases). The CDR3 runs 15 residues. Germline V lookup: CDR1 ENHRY, CDR2 SYGVKD. With 0 bases removed from V and 4 bases from J, the gap between germline ends came to 12 bases. CDR3 in DNA: TGTGCCATCAGTGAGTCAAACAGGGAGGGCTATGGCTACACCTTC. It yields the protein CAISESNREGYGYTF.

The chain uses TRBV6-5 and TRBJ1-5; D is unresolved. Trimming removed 6 bases at V and 6 bases at J, with 12 bases between. The CDR3 consists of 13 residues. Germline V gene sequence: CDR1 MNHEY, CDR2 SVGAGI. The CDR3 loop is CASSRLGGQPQHF. DNA for the CDR3: TGTGCCAGCAGCCGGCTCGGCGGTCAGCCCCAGCATTTT.

The gene calls are TRBV29-1 and TRBJ2-7; 9 positions agree with TRBD1. The junction had 6 bases not matched to a gene; V was cut back by 5 bases and J by 7 bases. The CDR3 loop spans 12 amino acids. Germline CDR1 SQVTM, CDR2 ANQGSEA. This CDR3 reads CSVKTGGREQYF. CDR3 sequence (DNA): TGCAGCGTTAAGACAGGGGGTAGGGAGCAGTACTTC.

The chain combines TRBV5-1 with TRBJ1-1, with D perhaps matching TRBD1 (6 bases). This CDR3 region has 14 residues. Germline assignment: CDR1 SGHRS and CDR2 YFSETQ. Deletions cut 0 bases from V and 7 bases from J, with 13 bases between. The CDR3 region is CASSLGQGQGEAFF. Here the CDR3 DNA reads TGCGCCAGCAGCTTGGGGCAGGGGCAGGGTGAAGCTTTCTTT.

The genes are TRBV18 and TRBJ2-5, with 7 bases lining up with TRBD2. Unmatched junction bases numbered 9, after V lost 4 bases and J lost 1 base. Per germline, CDR1 KGHSH and CDR2 LQKENI. There are 16 residues in the CDR3. The CDR3 bases are TGTGCCAGCTCACTAGGACTAGTGCTGGGCCAAGAGACCCAGTACTTC. It specifies CASSLGLVLGQETQYF.